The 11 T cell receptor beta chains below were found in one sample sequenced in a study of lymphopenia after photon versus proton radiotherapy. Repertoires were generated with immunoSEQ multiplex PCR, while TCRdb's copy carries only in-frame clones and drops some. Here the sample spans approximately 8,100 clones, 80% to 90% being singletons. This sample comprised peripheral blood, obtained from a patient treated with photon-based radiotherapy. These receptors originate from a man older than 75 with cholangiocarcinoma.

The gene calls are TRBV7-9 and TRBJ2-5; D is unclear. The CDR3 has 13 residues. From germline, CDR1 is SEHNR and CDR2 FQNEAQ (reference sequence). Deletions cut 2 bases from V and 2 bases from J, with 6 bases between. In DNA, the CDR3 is TGTGCCAGCAGCTTACGGCAGCAAGAGACCCAGTACTTC. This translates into CASSLRQQETQYF.

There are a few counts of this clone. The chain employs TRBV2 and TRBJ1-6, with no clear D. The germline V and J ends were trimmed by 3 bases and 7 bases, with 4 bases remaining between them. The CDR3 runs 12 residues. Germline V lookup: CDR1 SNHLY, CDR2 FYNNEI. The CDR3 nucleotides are TGTGCCAGCAGTGATACGAATTCACCCCTCCACTTT. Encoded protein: CASSDTNSPLHF.

The CDR3 here is CASSWFGDRGNEQYF. The DNA of the CDR3 is TGCGCCAGCAGCTGGTTCGGGGACAGGGGGAACGAGCAGTACTTC. The chain carries TRBV5-1 and TRBJ2-7; the match to TRBD1 covers 11 bases. The V and J ends lost 3 bases and 5 bases, in that order; junction bases with no gene match: 7. CDR3 size: 15 residues. CDR1 is SGHRS and CDR2 is YFSETQ in the germline V gene.

The CDR3 sequence is CASRPRDTDTQYF. In DNA, the CDR3 is TGTGCCAGCCGGCCCAGGGACACAGATACGCAGTATTTT. V is TRBV7-9 and J is TRBJ2-3; maybe TRBD1 (5 bases). Trimming cost V 8 bases and J 2 bases, with 11 bases left between them. Germline V gene data show CDR1 as SEHNR and CDR2 as FQNEAQ (reference sequence). The CDR3 sequence is 13 residues long.

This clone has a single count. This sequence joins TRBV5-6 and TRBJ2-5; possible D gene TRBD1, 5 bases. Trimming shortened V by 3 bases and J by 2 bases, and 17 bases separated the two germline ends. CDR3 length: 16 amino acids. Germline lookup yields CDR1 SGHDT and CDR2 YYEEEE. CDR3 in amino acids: CASSSLNSGFQETQYF. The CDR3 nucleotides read TGTGCCAGCAGCTCCCTAAATTCAGGGTTTCAAGAGACCCAGTACTTC.

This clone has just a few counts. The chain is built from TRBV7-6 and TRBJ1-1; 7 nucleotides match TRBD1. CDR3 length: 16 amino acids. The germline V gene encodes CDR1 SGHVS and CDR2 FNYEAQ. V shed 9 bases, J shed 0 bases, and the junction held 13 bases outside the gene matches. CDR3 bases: TGTGCCAGGGTACAGGGGAAACGCCAAATGAACACTGAAGCTTTCTTT. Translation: CARVQGKRQMNTEAFF.

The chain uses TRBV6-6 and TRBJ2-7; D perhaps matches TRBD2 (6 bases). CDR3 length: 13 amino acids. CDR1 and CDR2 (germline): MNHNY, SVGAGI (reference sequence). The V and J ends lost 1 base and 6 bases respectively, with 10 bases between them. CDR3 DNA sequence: TGTGCCAGCAGTTACTATGCGGGGAGCGAGCAGTACTTC. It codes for CASSYYAGSEQYF.

CDR3 amino acids: CASSLNPLKGHGANVLTF. The CDR3 nucleotides are TGTGCCAGCAGCTTAAACCCGCTTAAGGGACACGGGGCCAACGTCCTGACTTTC. This chain joins TRBV11-2 and TRBJ2-6; D is possibly TRBD1 (6 bases). Trimming cost V 2 bases and J 4 bases, with 18 bases left between them. The germline V gene has CDR1 SGHAT and CDR2 FQNNGV. This CDR3 comprises 18 residues.

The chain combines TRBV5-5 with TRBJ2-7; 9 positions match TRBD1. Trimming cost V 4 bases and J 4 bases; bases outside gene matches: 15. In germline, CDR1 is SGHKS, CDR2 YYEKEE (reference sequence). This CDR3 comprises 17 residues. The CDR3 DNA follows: TGTGCCAGCAGCGGATCCGGGACAGGGATCCTGCAATACGAGCAGTACTTC. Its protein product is CASSGSGTGILQYEQYF. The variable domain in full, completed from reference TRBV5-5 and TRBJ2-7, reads DAGVTQSPTHLIKTRGQQVTLRCSPISGHKSVSWYQQVLGQGPQFIFQYYEKEERGRGNFPDRFSARQFPNYSSELNVNALLLGDSALYLCASSGSGTGILQYEQYFGPGTRLTVT.

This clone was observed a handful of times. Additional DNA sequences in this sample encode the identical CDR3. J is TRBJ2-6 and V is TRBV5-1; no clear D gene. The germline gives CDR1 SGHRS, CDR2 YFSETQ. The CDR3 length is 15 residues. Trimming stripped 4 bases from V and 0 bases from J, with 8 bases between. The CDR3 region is CASSPTDSGANVLTF. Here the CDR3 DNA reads TGCGCCAGCAGCCCCACGGACTCTGGGGCCAACGTCCTGACTTTC.

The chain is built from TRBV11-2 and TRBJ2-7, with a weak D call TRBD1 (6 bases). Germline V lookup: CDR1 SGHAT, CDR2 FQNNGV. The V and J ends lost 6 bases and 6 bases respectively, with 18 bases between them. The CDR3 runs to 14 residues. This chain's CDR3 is CASSFPGHSTEQYF. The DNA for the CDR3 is TGTGCCAGCAGTTTCCCGGGACACTCGACCGAGCAGTACTTC.